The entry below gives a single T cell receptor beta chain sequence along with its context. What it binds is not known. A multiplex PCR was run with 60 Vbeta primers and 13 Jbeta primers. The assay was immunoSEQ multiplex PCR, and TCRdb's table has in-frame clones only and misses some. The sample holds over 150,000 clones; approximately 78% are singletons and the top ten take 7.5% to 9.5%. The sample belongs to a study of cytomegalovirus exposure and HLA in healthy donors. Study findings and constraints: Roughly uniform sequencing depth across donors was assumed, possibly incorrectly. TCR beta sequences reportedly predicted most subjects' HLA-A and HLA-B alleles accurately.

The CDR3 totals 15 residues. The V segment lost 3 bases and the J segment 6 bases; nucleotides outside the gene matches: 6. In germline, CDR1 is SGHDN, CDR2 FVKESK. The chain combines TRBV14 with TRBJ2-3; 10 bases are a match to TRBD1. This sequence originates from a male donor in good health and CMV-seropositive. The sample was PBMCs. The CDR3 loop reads CASSHRTGGTDTQYF. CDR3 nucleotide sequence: TGTGCCAGCAGCCACCGGACAGGGGGTACGGATACGCAGTATTTT.